This T cell receptor beta chain originates from a study of T cell repertoires in cytomegalovirus infection. Background on the study: Peptides in the study included HLA-C-restricted and HLA-B-restricted CMV epitopes. It was the public TCR beta signatures that indicated both CMV infection and matching HLA type. Study conclusions and caveats: The response measured ex vivo was dominated by TCR beta clonotypes (HLA-C-restricted and CMV-specific). Cumulative public TCR beta family frequency identified carriers of CMV plus the relevant HLA.

This clonotype was seen at least ten times. Its antigen is not identified. TCRdb recomputed calls from the reads with MiXCR, one row per CDR3 protein. In the table there are around 89,000 distinct CDR3 sequences, 25% to 30% of which are singletons. Germline loops: CDR1 SGHAT, CDR2 FQDESV (reference sequence). The CDR3 length is 12 residues. With 2 bases removed from V and 3 bases from J, the gap between germline ends came to 5 bases. This chain uses TRBV11-1 with TRBJ2-7; D ambiguous. The clonotype comes from a human donor in good health (CMV status not recorded). Some clones in this sample may be carry-over from other donors' samples. The sequencing here drew on CD8+ T cells from cultured PBMCs, taken from culture after CMV antigen stimulation. The CDR3 DNA sequence: TGTGCCAGCAGCTTACAGGACTACGAGCAGTACTTC. It codes for CASSLQDYEQYF.